This T cell receptor (beta chain) was recovered during a study of CD8+CD57+ T cells in acquired aplastic anemia. In the study overall: Quantities of DNA derived from sorted CD4+ and CD8+ cells averaged approximately 3 ug.

TCR beta VDJ combinations and CDR3 sequences were profiled from genomic DNA. TCRdb re-derived calls from the reads in MiXCR, one entry per CDR3 protein. The sample includes roughly 130,000 distinct CDR3 sequences, 48% of them seen just once. This clonotype was counted a single time. V was pared by 5 bases and J by 2 bases, with 14 bases between. The germline V gene has CDR1 SGHVS and CDR2 FQNEAQ. The CDR3 is made up of 15 amino acids. The sequencing sample was made of sorted CD4+, CD8+, or CD8+CD57+ T cells (not recorded which) from PBMCs. The sequence derives from a human donor in good health, serving as a control. V gene TRBV7-8 combines with J gene TRBJ2-3; D is possibly TRBD1 (6 bases). CDR3 DNA sequence: TGTGCCAGCAGCCCTAGGGGGAGTGCCACAGATACGCAGTATTTT. Encoded protein: CASSPRGSATDTQYF.